The 11 T cell receptor beta chains in this list originate from one sample, sequenced in a study of cytomegalovirus exposure and HLA in healthy donors. 13 Jbeta primers and 60 Vbeta primers were used for the PCR. Sequencing was performed with immunoSEQ multiplex PCR; in TCRdb, only in-frame clones are kept and a portion is missing. The sample data list some 130,000 clones. Sequencing input: PBMCs. These receptors were obtained from a man younger than 35 in good health and CMV-seronegative.

CDR3 DNA: TGTGCCAGCAGTTTACTACTAGCGGGCATACAAGAGACCCAGTACTTC. Amino acid sequence: CASSLLLAGIQETQYF. This rearrangement joins TRBV28 to TRBJ2-5; 9 bases align to TRBD2. The CDR3 runs 16 residues. V dropped 2 bases and J dropped 2; count of bases not matched to a gene: 6. The germline V gene encodes CDR1 MDHEN and CDR2 SYDVKM.

The chain joins TRBV6-7 to TRBJ2-3, with TRBD1 matching over 7 bases. TRBV6-7 is an ORF for which the function is uncertain. CDR3 length: 19 residues. J gave up 1 base and V 4 bases, and 17 bases lay outside the gene matches. CDR3 sequence reads: CASSSQTGYRAFGTDTQYF. In nucleotides, the CDR3 is TGTGCCAGCAGTTCTCAGACAGGGTACCGTGCGTTCGGCACAGATACGCAGTATTTT.

V gene TRBV4-1 combines with J gene TRBJ2-2; 12 bases agree with TRBD1. The CDR3 loop spans 18 amino acids. Germline CDR1 MGHRA, CDR2 YSYEKL. V was clipped by 3 bases and J by 8 bases; unmatched bases: 13. The CDR3: CASSQWVPGQGASGELFF. The CDR3 bases are TGCGCCAGCAGCCAGTGGGTCCCGGGACAGGGGGCTTCGGGGGAGCTGTTTTTT.

The V gene is TRBV10-2, the J gene TRBJ2-7; 8 nucleotides align to TRBD2. Germline CDR1 and CDR2: WSHSY and SAAADI. The CDR3 covers 15 residues. With 6 bases clipped from V and 5 bases from J, the junction kept 12 bases outside the gene matches. Here the CDR3 DNA reads TGCGCCAGCAGCCACCGGGGACTAGTCGCCAACGAGCAGTACTTC. This codes for CASSHRGLVANEQYF.

This sequence joins TRBV28 and TRBJ1-3; no clear D gene. Germline V gene data show CDR1 as MDHEN and CDR2 as SYDVKM. V lost 6 bases to trimming and J lost 0 bases, with 12 bases between them. This CDR3 contains 15 residues. In nucleotides, the CDR3 is TGTGCCAGCAGCTCCCCACAGTTCTCTGGAAACACCATATATTTT. This gives the protein CASSSPQFSGNTIYF.

The chain is built from TRBV7-8 and TRBJ2-5; 11 bases align to TRBD2. In germline, CDR1 is SGHVS, CDR2 FQNEAQ. Unmatched junction bases numbered 6, after V lost 3 bases and J lost 3 bases. The CDR3 contains 16 residues. The CDR3: CASSFQKLAGEETQYF. The CDR3 nucleotides are TGTGCCAGCAGCTTCCAAAAACTAGCGGGGGAAGAGACCCAGTACTTC.

The chain is built from TRBV5-4 and TRBJ2-5; 8 bases match TRBD1. From germline, CDR1 is SGHNT and CDR2 YYREEE (reference sequence). The CDR3 is made up of 15 amino acids. Trimming took 4 bases from V and 4 from J; bases not matched to a gene: 9. The CDR3 is CASSPVGQGGETQYF. The CDR3 DNA reads as TGTGCCAGCAGCCCTGTAGGACAGGGAGGAGAGACCCAGTACTTC.

The chain's CDR3 is CASSASGTLQETQYF. Written as DNA, the CDR3 is TGTGCCAGCAGCGCTTCCGGGACACTACAAGAGACCCAGTACTTC. The chain employs TRBV7-3 and TRBJ2-5, with D possibly TRBD1 on 6 matching bases. The CDR3 consists of 15 residues. Germline lookup yields CDR1 SGHTA and CDR2 FQGTGA. V was shortened by 5 bases and J by 2 bases, with 15 bases between the two germline ends.

The genes are TRBV29-1 and TRBJ2-2; tentative D call: TRBD2 (6 bases). The V and J ends lost 3 bases and 5 bases respectively, with 10 bases between them. Per germline, CDR1 SQVTM and CDR2 ANQGSEA. This CDR3 region has 13 residues. CDR3 coding DNA: TGCAGCGTTGATTTCGGGGGTACCGGGGAGCTGTTTTTT. Translated: CSVDFGGTGELFF.

The chain has TRBV6-4 and TRBJ2-4; 9 bases match TRBD1. CDR3 size: 13 residues. The germline V gene has CDR1 MRHNA and CDR2 SNTAGT. J lost 9 bases, V lost 6 bases, and 6 bases had no gene match. The CDR3 nucleotides read TGTGCCAGCAGCCGACAGGGGGGCGGCATTCAGTACTTC. Its translation is CASSRQGGGIQYF.

The chain uses TRBV19 and TRBJ2-3; TRBD2 matches at 10 bases. The germline V gene has CDR1 LNHDA and CDR2 SQIVND (reference sequence). Trimming cost V 5 bases and J 0 bases; bases outside gene matches: 5. The CDR3 runs 16 residues. The DNA for the CDR3 is TGTGCCAGTAGTCTCACTAGCGGGGCAAGCACAGATACGCAGTATTTT. This translates into CASSLTSGASTDTQYF.